This TCR beta chain is from a study of blood T cell repertoires in COVID-19. Study-wide background: COVID-19 samples, acute and convalescent, were from the United States, Italy and Spain. Sample material is recorded as cDNA or gDNA derived from T cells, B-cell-depleted T cells, or PBMCs.

The V gene lost 9 bases and the J gene lost 8 bases, with 14 bases spanning the gap. The CDR3 has 13 residues. Germline V gene sequence: CDR1 SNHLY, CDR2 FYNNEI. In the source study's methods: Researchers report that nucleated cell counts were estimated from reference gene primer amplification. Clones were sequenced by immunoSEQ multiplex PCR, and TCRdb holds only the in-frame ones, with some missing. Clone size and the V and J calls come from that table; the DNA yielded D and trimming. This sample yields 81,000 or so clones, of which about 84% are seen a single time; under 8.5% belongs to the top ten.

The sample taken for sequencing was peripheral blood. This receptor was obtained from a man between 45 and 60 years old with active COVID-19. The gene calls are TRBV2 and TRBJ1-6, with D unresolved. In nucleotides, the CDR3 is TGTGCCAGTTCCGGTGAGAGGGATTCACCCCTCCACTTT. Amino acids: CASSGERDSPLHF.